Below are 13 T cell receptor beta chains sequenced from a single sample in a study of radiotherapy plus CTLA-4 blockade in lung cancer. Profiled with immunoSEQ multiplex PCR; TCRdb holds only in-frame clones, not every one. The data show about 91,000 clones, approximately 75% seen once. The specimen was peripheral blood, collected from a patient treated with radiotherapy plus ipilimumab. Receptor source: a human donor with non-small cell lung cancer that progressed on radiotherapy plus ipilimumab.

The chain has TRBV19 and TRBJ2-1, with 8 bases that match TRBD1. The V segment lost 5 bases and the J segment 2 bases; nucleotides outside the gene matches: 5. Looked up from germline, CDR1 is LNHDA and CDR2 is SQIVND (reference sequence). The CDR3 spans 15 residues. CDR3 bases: TGTGCCAGTAGTCTTTCAGGGGGCGCCTACAATGAGCAGTTCTTC. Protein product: CASSLSGGAYNEQFF.

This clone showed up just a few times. CDR3 residues: CASSYDGAGTGELFF. The CDR3 DNA sequence: TGTGCCAGCAGTTACGACGGGGCCGGGACCGGGGAGCTGTTTTTT. The rearrangement uses TRBV6-5 and TRBJ2-2, with D perhaps assigned TRBD1 or TRBD2 (5 bases each). Germline CDR1 MNHEY, CDR2 SVGAGI. The CDR3 has 15 residues. Trimming shortened V by 2 bases and J by 5 bases, and 12 bases separated the two germline ends.

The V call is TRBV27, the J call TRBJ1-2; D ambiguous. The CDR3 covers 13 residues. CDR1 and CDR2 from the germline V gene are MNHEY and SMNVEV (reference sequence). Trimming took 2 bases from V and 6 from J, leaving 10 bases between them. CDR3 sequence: CASSLSRVDGYTF. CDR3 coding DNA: TGTGCCAGCAGTTTAAGTAGGGTTGATGGCTACACCTTC.

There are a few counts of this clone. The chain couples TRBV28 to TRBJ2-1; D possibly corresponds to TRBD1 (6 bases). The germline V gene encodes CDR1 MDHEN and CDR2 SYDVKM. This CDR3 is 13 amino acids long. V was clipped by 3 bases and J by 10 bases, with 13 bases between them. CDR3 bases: TGTGCCAGCAGTTTCCGCAGGGGAAAAGAGCAGTTCTTC. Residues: CASSFRRGKEQFF.

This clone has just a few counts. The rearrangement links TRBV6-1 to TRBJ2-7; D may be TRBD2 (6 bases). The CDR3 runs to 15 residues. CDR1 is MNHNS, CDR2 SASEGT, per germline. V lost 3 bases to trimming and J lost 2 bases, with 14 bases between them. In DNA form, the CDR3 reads TGTGCCAGCAGTGATAGGGCGGGAAATACCTACGAGCAGTACTTC. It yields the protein CASSDRAGNTYEQYF.

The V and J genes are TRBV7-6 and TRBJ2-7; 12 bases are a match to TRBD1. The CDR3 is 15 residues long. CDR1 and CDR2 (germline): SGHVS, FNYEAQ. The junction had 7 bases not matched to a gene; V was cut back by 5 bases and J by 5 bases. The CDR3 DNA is TGTGCCAGCAGCCAGGGACAGGGGGCTCTAAACGAGCAGTACTTC. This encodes CASSQGQGALNEQYF.

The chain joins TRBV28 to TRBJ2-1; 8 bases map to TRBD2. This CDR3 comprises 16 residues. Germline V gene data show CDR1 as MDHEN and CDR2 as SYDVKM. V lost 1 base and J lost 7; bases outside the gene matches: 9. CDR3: CASSLYRGLDANEQFF. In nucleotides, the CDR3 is TGTGCCAGCAGTTTATATAGGGGACTAGACGCGAATGAGCAGTTCTTC.

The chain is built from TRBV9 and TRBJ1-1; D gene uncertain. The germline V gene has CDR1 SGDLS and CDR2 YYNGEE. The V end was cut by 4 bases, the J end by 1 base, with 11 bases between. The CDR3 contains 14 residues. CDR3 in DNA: TGTGCCAGCAGCCCCCACCCAGGGAACACTGAAGCTTTCTTT. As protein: CASSPHPGNTEAFF.

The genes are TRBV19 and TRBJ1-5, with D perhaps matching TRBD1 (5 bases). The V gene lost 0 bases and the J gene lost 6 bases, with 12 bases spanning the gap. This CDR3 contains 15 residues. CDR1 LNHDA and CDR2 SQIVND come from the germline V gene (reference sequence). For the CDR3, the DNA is TGTGCCAGTAGTATAGAGGGTGGGGCCCCTCAGCCCCAGCATTTT. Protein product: CASSIEGGAPQPQHF.

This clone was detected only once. This CDR3 reads CASSSNRPPYGYTF. For the CDR3, the DNA is TGCGCCAGCAGCTCAAACAGGCCGCCCTATGGCTACACCTTC. The rearrangement joins TRBV5-1 to TRBJ1-2; TRBD1 might be the D (5 bases). There are 14 residues in the CDR3. Germline CDR1 SGHRS, CDR2 YFSETQ. The V end lost 3 bases, the J end lost 4 bases, and 13 bases lay between the germline ends.

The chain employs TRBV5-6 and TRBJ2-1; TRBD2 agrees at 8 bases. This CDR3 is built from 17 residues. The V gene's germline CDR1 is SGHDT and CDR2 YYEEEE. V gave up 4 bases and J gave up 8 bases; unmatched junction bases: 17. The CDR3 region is CASSPFQGAGEWDEQFF. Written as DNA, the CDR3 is TGTGCCAGCAGCCCTTTTCAGGGAGCGGGAGAGTGGGATGAGCAGTTCTTC.

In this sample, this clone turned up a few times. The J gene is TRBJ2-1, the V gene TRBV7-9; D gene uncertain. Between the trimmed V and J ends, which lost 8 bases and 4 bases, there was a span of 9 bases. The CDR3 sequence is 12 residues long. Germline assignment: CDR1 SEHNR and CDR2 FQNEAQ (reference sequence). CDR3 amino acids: CASGQTYNEQFF. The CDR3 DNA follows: TGTGCCAGCGGTCAGACTTACAATGAGCAGTTCTTC.

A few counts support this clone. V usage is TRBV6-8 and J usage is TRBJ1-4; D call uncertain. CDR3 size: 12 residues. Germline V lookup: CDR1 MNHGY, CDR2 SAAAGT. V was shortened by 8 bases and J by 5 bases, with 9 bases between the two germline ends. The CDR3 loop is CASGRGNEKLFF. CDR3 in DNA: TGTGCCAGCGGGAGAGGAAATGAAAAACTGTTTTTT.